Shown below are 9 T cell receptor beta chains from a single sample sequenced in a study of blood T cell repertoires in COVID-19. The protocol was immunoSEQ multiplex PCR, while the TCRdb copy is restricted to in-frame clones and leaves out a portion. The sample comprises about 360,000 clones, approximately 87% of which are singletons, and 1.3% rests with the top ten. Specimen: PBMCs or T cells enriched from blood (not recorded which). The source of these receptors is a man aged 25-45 years who had recovered from COVID-19.

The chain has TRBV7-2 and TRBJ2-3, with 7 bases fitting TRBD2. V lost 6 bases and J lost 4; bases outside the gene matches: 4. CDR1 and CDR2 (germline): SGHTA, FQGNSA. This CDR3 spans 13 amino acids. CDR3 protein: CASSLSGADTQYF. CDR3 DNA: TGTGCCAGCAGTCTCAGCGGGGCAGATACGCAGTATTTT.

This clone was observed a single time. The chain recombines TRBV19 with TRBJ1-2; D gene ambiguous. Germline V gene lookup returns CDR1 LNHDA and CDR2 SQIVND (reference sequence). CDR3 length: 16 amino acids. V was cut by 2 bases and J by 4 bases, with 17 bases left in between. The CDR3 sequence: CASSIKISGSFYGYTF. The CDR3 region has the DNA TGTGCCAGTAGTATAAAAATTTCGGGTTCCTTCTATGGCTACACCTTC. Drawing the rest from reference TRBV19 and TRBJ1-2, the complete variable domain is DGGITQSPKYLFRKEGQNVTLSCEQNLNHDAMYWYRQDPGQGLRLIYYSQIVNDFQKGDIAEGYSVSREKKESFPLTVTSAQKNPTAFYLCASSIKISGSFYGYTFGSGTRLTVV.

The gene calls are TRBV12-5 and TRBJ1-5, with D tentatively TRBD1 (6 bases). Germline CDR1 and CDR2: LGHNT and FRNRAP. This CDR3 region has 14 residues. Trimming took 4 bases from V and 6 from J, leaving 13 bases between them. The CDR3 loop is CASGSRGAGQPQHF. The CDR3 DNA reads TGTGCTAGTGGTTCTCGGGGGGCTGGTCAGCCCCAGCATTTT.

The chain joins TRBV23-1 to TRBJ2-1, with 15 nucleotides matching TRBD2. TRBV23-1 carries the ORF label, with uncertain function. V shed 4 bases, J shed 2 bases, and the junction held 18 bases outside the gene matches. The CDR3 totals 22 residues. The CDR3 sequence is CASSPTGTSGGQNSQPYNEQFF. DNA of the CDR3: TGCGCCAGCAGTCCAACCGGGACTAGCGGGGGGCAAAACAGCCAGCCCTACAATGAGCAGTTCTTC.

The J gene is TRBJ1-2, the V gene TRBV19; D is unresolved. Trimming shortened V by 9 bases and J by 2 bases, and 16 bases separated the two germline ends. CDR1 and CDR2 from the germline V gene are LNHDA and SQIVND (reference sequence). The CDR3 totals 14 residues. The chain's CDR3 is CASHTAEGNYGYTF. CDR3 nucleotides: TGTGCCAGCCATACGGCAGAGGGAAACTATGGCTACACCTTC.

This clone was detected only once. The gene calls are TRBV6-2 or TRBV6-3 and TRBJ1-1, with 9 bases fitting TRBD1. Germline CDR1 reads MNHEY; CDR2 reads SVGEGT. This CDR3 comprises 13 residues. Unmatched junction bases numbered 3, after V lost 2 bases and J lost 8 bases. CDR3 coding DNA: TGTGCCAGCAGTTACGTTGGGACAGGGGAAGCTTTCTTT. This translates into CASSYVGTGEAFF.

In the case of this clone: Other DNA sequences in this sample translate to the same CDR3. The V call is TRBV9, the J call TRBJ1-2; 7 positions match TRBD1. The CDR3 sequence is 14 residues long. The J segment lost 2 bases and the V segment lost 0 bases, leaving 1 base of the junction unmatched. Germline assignment: CDR1 SGDLS and CDR2 YYNGEE. The CDR3 spells CASSVGGQNYGYTF. CDR3 coding DNA: TGTGCCAGCAGCGTAGGGGGACAGAACTATGGCTACACCTTC. The full variable domain, rest sourced from reference TRBV9 and TRBJ1-2, is DSGVTQTPKHLITATGQRVTLRCSPRSGDLSVYWYQQSLDQGLQFLIQYYNGEERAKGNILERFSAQQFPDLHSELNLSSLELGDSALYFCASSVGGQNYGYTFGSGTRLTVV.

CDR3 DNA: TGTGCCAGCAGCTTCAACAGGGGGCTAAGCACCGGGGAGCTGTTTTTT. This translates into CASSFNRGLSTGELFF. This sequence joins TRBV5-4 and TRBJ2-2, with TRBD1 matching over 9 bases. This CDR3 contains 16 residues. Germline CDR1 and CDR2: SGHNT and YYREEE (reference sequence). Unmatched junction bases numbered 6, after V lost 2 bases and J lost 4 bases.

The J gene is TRBJ2-7, the V gene TRBV5-6, with no clear D. CDR3 length: 14 amino acids. V shed 1 base and J shed 2 bases, with 10 bases lying between them. Germline CDR1 is SGHDT and CDR2 is YYEEEE. The CDR3 region is CASSLHRSAYEQYF. The DNA of the CDR3 is TGTGCCAGCAGCTTGCACCGATCGGCCTACGAGCAGTACTTC. The complete variable domain, with remaining parts taken from reference TRBV5-6 and TRBJ2-7, reads DAGVTQSPTHLIKTRGQQVTLRCSPKSGHDTVSWYQQALGQGPQFIFQYYEEEERQRGNFPDRFSGHQFPNYSSELNVNALLLGDSALYLCASSLHRSAYEQYFGPGTRLTVT.